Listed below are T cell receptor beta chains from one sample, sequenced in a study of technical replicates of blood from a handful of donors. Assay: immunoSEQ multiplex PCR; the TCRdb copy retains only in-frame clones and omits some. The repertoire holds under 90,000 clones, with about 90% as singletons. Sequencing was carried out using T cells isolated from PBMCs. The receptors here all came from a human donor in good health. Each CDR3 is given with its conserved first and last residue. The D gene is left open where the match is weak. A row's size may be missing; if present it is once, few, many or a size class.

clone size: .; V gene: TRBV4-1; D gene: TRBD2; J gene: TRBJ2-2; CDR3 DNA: TGCGCCAGCAGCCAAGGAAAGGGAGGGATCAACACCGGGGAGCTGTTTTTT; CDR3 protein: CASSQGKGGINTGELFF
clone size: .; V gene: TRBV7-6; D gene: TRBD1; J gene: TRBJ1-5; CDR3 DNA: TGTGCCAGCAGCTTGGAGAGCCCGGACAGGAATCAGCCCCAGCATTTT; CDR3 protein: CASSLESPDRNQPQHF
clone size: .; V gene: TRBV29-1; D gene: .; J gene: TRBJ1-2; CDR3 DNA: TGCAGCGTTCCGCCGGGGAGGGACTATGGCTACACCTTC; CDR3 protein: CSVPPGRDYGYTF
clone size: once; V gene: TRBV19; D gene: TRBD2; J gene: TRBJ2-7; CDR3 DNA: TGTGCCAGTAGTATAGGGATCGGACTAGGCTCCTACGAGCAGTACTTC; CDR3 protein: CASSIGIGLGSYEQYF
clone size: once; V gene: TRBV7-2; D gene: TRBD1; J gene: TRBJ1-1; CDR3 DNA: TGTGCCAGCAGCCGCCACAAACCGGGACAGGGGAATTATGACACTGAAGCTTTCTTT; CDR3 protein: CASSRHKPGQGNYDTEAFF
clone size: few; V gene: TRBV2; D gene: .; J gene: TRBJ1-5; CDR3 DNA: TGTGCCAGCACCGGGACAAATAGCAATCAGCCCCAGCATTTT; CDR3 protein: CASTGTNSNQPQHF
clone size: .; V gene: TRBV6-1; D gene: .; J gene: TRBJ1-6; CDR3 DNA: TGTGCCAGCAGTGAAGGAGGCACACTCTATAATTCACCCCTCCACTTT; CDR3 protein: CASSEGGTLYNSPLHF
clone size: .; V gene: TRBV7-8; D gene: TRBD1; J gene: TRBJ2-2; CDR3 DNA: TGTGCCAGCAGCTTACTGGCAGGGGGGAACACCGGGGAGCTGTTTTTT; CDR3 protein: CASSLLAGGNTGELFF
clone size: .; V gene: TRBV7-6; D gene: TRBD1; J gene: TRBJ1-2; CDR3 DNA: TGTGCCAGCAGCTTTGGGACAGGATCTAACTATGGCTACACCTTC; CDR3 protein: CASSFGTGSNYGYTF
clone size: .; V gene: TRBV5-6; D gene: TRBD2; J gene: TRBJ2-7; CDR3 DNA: TGTGCCAGCAGCTTGGAGGGCCTAGCGGGAGGAAACTACGAGCAGTACTTC; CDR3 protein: CASSLEGLAGGNYEQYF
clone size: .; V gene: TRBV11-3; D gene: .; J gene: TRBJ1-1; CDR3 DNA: TGTGCCAGCAGCGTGAGGGGGGGGACACCTACGCACCTCACTGAAGCTTTCTTT; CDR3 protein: CASSVRGGTPTHLTEAFF
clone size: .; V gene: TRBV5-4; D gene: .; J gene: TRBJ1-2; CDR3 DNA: TGTGCCAGCAGCTTGGAACTTATGGGACACCCGAACTATGGCTACACCTTC; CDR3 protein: CASSLELMGHPNYGYTF
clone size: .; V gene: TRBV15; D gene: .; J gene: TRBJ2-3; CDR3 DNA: TGTGCCACCAGCAGAGTCCCTAGTGCAGATACGCAGTATTTT; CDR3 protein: CATSRVPSADTQYF
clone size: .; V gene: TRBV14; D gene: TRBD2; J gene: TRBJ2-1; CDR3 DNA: TGTGCCAGCAGCCAAGATAGACTAGCGGGAGCATTGAGTGAGCAGTTCTTC; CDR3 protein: CASSQDRLAGALSEQFF
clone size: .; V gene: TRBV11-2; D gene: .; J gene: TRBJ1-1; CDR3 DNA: TGTGCCAGCAGCTCGATGGGGGGGAACACTGAAGCTTTCTTT; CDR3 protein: CASSSMGGNTEAFF
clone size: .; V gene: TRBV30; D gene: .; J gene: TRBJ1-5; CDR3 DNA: TGTGCCTGGAGTCGTCGGGGTTGGTATAGCGGCAATCAGCCCCAGCATTTT; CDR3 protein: CAWSRRGWYSGNQPQHF
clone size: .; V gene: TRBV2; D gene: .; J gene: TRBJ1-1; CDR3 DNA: TGTGCCAGCAGAGTTATGGGGGGGCTAGATTCTGAAGCTTTCTTT; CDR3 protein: CASRVMGGLDSEAFF
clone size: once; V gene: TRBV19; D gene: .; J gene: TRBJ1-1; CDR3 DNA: TGTGCCAGTAGTATAGATTTCACTATGAACACTGAAGCTTTCTTT; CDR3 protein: CASSIDFTMNTEAFF
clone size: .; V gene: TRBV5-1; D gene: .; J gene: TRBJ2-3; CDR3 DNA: TGCGCCAGCAGCTTGGCCAAAGGACTGAGCACAGATACGCAGTATTTT; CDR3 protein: CASSLAKGLSTDTQYF
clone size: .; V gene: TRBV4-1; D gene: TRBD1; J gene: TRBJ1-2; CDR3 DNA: TGCGCCAGCAGCCAAGGGTTACAGGGGGCTAACTATGGCTACACCTTC; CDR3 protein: CASSQGLQGANYGYTF
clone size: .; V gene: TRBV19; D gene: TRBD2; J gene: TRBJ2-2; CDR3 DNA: TGTGCCAGTAGAGCGGGAGCGTCGGCCGGGGAGCTGTTTTTT; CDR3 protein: CASRAGASAGELFF
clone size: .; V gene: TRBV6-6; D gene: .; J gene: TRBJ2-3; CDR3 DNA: TGTGCCAGCGGCGCGGGGCCTTACACAGATACGCAGTATTTT; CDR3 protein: CASGAGPYTDTQYF
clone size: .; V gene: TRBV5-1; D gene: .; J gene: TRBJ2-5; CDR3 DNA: TGCGCCAGCAGCTTAGCACAGGGCCAAGAGACCCAGTACTTC; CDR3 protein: CASSLAQGQETQYF
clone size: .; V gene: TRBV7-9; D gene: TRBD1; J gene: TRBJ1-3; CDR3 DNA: TGTGCCAGCAGCCCGTCCAGAGACAGGGTTGGAGGCACCATATATTTT; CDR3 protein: CASSPSRDRVGGTIYF
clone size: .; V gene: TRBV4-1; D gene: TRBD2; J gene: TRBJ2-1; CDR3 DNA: TGCGCCAGCAGCCAAGAAAGTGGGGCTAGCGGGGGCCCCTACAATGAGCAGTTCTTC; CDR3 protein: CASSQESGASGGPYNEQFF
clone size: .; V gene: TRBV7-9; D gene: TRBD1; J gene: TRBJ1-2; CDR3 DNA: TGTGCCAGCAGCGCGGGGTGGACAGGGGACTATGGCTACACCTTC; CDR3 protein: CASSAGWTGDYGYTF
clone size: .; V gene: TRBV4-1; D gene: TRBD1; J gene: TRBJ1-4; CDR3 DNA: TGCGCCAGCAGCCAGGTGGACAGGGGGCCGGGAAAACTGTTTTTT; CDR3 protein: CASSQVDRGPGKLFF
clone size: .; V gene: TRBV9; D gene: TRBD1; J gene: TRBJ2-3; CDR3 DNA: TGTGCCAGCAGCGCCGGGACAGGAACGCAGTATTTT; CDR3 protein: CASSAGTGTQYF